These T cell receptor beta chains were read from a single sample in a study of blood T cell repertoires in COVID-19. Method: immunoSEQ multiplex PCR; TCRdb's copy keeps in-frame clones and lacks some. The repertoire holds around 99,000 clones, roughly 85% seen once, with around a sixth in the top ten. Sequencing used peripheral blood. Source of these receptors: a woman aged 55-69 years with acute or convalescent COVID-19. Each CDR3 is given with its conserved first and last residue. Fields, in order: J gene, D gene, V gene, clone size, CDR3 protein, CDR3 DNA. D genes are given only for firm matches. Size is stated for part of the rows, as once, few or many counts, or as a class when the clone is expanded.

TRBJ2-3 | NA | TRBV18 | NA | CASSPRAGGLLADTQYF | TGTGCCAGCTCACCACGGGCGGGCGGCCTTCTCGCAGATACGCAGTATTTT
TRBJ1-5 | TRBD1 | TRBV3-1/TRBV3-2 | NA | CASSQGTGDNQPQHF | TGTGCCAGCAGCCAAGGGACAGGGGACAATCAGCCCCAGCATTTT
TRBJ2-3 | NA | TRBV7-2 | NA | CASSSGSGRWDTQYF | TGTGCCAGCAGCTCGGGTTCCGGGAGATGGGATACGCAGTATTTT
TRBJ2-2 | TRBD1 | TRBV28 | NA | CASSLPTGQTGELFF | TGTGCCAGCAGTTTACCGACAGGGCAAACCGGGGAGCTGTTTTTT
TRBJ1-3 | TRBD1 | TRBV27 | few | CASSSAQGFGNTIYF | TGTGCCAGCAGTTCCGCACAGGGGTTCGGAAACACCATATATTTT
TRBJ1-5 | NA | TRBV21-1 | NA | CASTSLFCNQPQHF | TGTGCCAGCACCTCTCTCTTCTGCAATCAGCCCCAGCATTTT
TRBJ1-3 | NA | TRBV19 | NA | CASSTTGPGNTIYF | TGTGCCAGTAGTACAACAGGGCCCGGAAACACCATATATTTT
TRBJ1-5 | TRBD1 | TRBV6-6 | NA | CASTKDRGISQPQHF | TGTGCCAGCACCAAGGACAGGGGAATTTCTCAGCCCCAGCATTTT
TRBJ2-5 | TRBD2 | TRBV6-5 | NA | CASRGLAGAQTQYF | TGTGCCAGCAGGGGACTAGCGGGGGCTCAGACCCAGTACTTC
TRBJ2-7 | TRBD2 | TRBV6-1 | NA | CASSEAGGGGSYEQYF | TGTGCCAGCAGTGAAGCTGGCGGGGGGGGGTCCTACGAGCAGTACTTC
TRBJ2-1 | NA | TRBV28 | once | CASSFLDRDNEQFF | TGTGCCAGCAGTTTTCTCGACCGGGACAATGAGCAGTTCTTC
TRBJ2-1 | NA | TRBV7-2 | NA | CASSPYTNEQFF | TGTGCCAGCAGCCCTTACACGAATGAGCAGTTCTTC
TRBJ1-5 | NA | TRBV12-3/TRBV12-4 | NA | CASSPQDPQPQHF | TGTGCCAGCAGTCCCCAGGATCCGCAGCCCCAGCATTTT
TRBJ1-1 | NA | TRBV28 | NA | CASSTPGGSTEAFF | TGTGCCAGCAGTACCCCCGGGGGATCCACTGAAGCTTTCTTT
TRBJ1-3 | TRBD1 | TRBV27 | NA | CASSGRTGGEGNTIYF | TGTGCCAGCAGTGGCCGCACAGGGGGTGAAGGAAACACCATATATTTT
TRBJ2-1 | TRBD2 | TRBV5-1 | NA | CASSFLAGGSYNEQFF | TGCGCCAGCAGCTTTCTAGCGGGAGGGTCCTACAATGAGCAGTTCTTC
TRBJ2-1 | TRBD1 | TRBV3-1/TRBV3-2 | NA | CASSPRDRGAYEQFF | TGTGCCAGCAGTCCCCGGGACAGGGGCGCCTATGAGCAGTTCTTC
TRBJ2-6 | NA | TRBV19 | NA | CASKRQAYGANVLTF | TGTGCCAGTAAACGTCAGGCGTACGGGGCCAACGTCCTGACTTTC
TRBJ1-4 | NA | TRBV11-2 | once | CASSGNHREGEKLFF | TGTGCCAGCAGCGGGAACCACAGGGAAGGTGAAAAACTGTTTTTT
TRBJ2-3 | TRBD2 | TRBV10-1 | NA | CASSWTSGLTDTQYF | TGCGCCAGCAGTTGGACTAGCGGGCTTACAGATACGCAGTATTTT
TRBJ2-7 | TRBD1 | TRBV5-1 | once | CASSLRGQGLREQYF | TGCGCCAGCAGCTTAAGGGGACAGGGGTTACGAGAGCAGTACTTC
TRBJ2-1 | TRBD1 | TRBV29-1 | NA | CSVEVWDSSYNEQFF | TGCAGCGTTGAGGTATGGGACAGTTCCTACAATGAGCAGTTCTTC
TRBJ2-7 | NA | TRBV7-2 | few | CASSLPGAGTYEQYF | TGTGCCAGCAGCCTCCCCGGGGCGGGGACCTACGAGCAGTACTTC
TRBJ2-5 | TRBD2 | TRBV5-1 | NA | CASSSAPSGRRMETQYF | TGCGCCAGCAGCTCCGCCCCCAGCGGGAGACGGATGGAGACCCAGTACTTC
TRBJ2-1 | TRBD2 | TRBV13 | NA | CASSFNGGGRHNEQFF | TGTGCCAGCAGCTTTAACGGCGGGGGGCGGCACAATGAGCAGTTCTTC
TRBJ2-2 | NA | TRBV6-2/TRBV6-3 | few | CASSYIGVDGELFF | TGTGCCAGCAGTTACATAGGGGTGGACGGGGAGCTGTTTTTT
TRBJ1-2 | TRBD1 | TRBV3-1/TRBV3-2 | NA | CASSQGTGGTNGYTF | TGTGCCAGCAGCCAAGGGACAGGGGGGACGAATGGCTACACCTTC
TRBJ1-2 | NA | TRBV28 | NA | CASSLAGGAGTAYGYTF | TGTGCCAGCAGTTTAGCGGGTGGTGCGGGGACCGCCTATGGCTACACCTTC
TRBJ2-5 | NA | TRBV2 | NA | CASSISLRPGQETQYF | TGTGCCAGCAGTATAAGTCTTCGGCCGGGCCAAGAGACCCAGTACTTC
TRBJ2-7 | TRBD1 | TRBV10-3 | NA | CAISESMVGDRSYEQYF | TGTGCCATCAGTGAGTCAATGGTAGGGGACAGGAGCTACGAGCAGTACTTC
TRBJ2-1 | TRBD2 | TRBV28 | NA | CASSLAGGYNEQFF | TGTGCCAGCAGTCTAGCGGGGGGATACAATGAGCAGTTCTTC
TRBJ1-3 | TRBD1 | TRBV6-5 | few | CASRLTGAPGNTIYF | TGTGCCAGCAGACTAACAGGGGCGCCTGGAAACACCATATATTTT
TRBJ2-3 | TRBD2 | TRBV7-2 | NA | CASSPPGAGVADTQYF | TGTGCCAGCAGCCCACCTGGCGCGGGAGTGGCAGATACGCAGTATTTT
TRBJ1-1 | NA | TRBV5-1 | few | CASSASGKPAIEAFF | TGCGCCAGCAGCGCCTCGGGGAAGCCAGCGATTGAAGCTTTCTTT
TRBJ2-3 | NA | TRBV11-2 | NA | CASSFPDEAYF | TGTGCCAGCAGCTTCCCGGATGAGGCCTATTTT
TRBJ2-7 | TRBD2 | TRBV7-2 | NA | CASSLGLAGVGEQYF | TGTGCCAGCAGCTTAGGACTAGCGGGAGTCGGAGAGCAGTACTTC
TRBJ2-5 | NA | TRBV2 | NA | CASSLQGREQETQYF | TGTGCCAGCAGTCTACAGGGACGAGAACAAGAGACCCAGTACTTC
TRBJ2-2 | NA | TRBV5-1 | NA | CASSLDINGELFF | TGCGCCAGCAGCTTGGACATTAACGGGGAGCTGTTTTTT
TRBJ2-7 | TRBD1 | TRBV7-2 | once | CASSLGQGYYEQYF | TGTGCCAGCAGCTTAGGACAGGGGTACTACGAGCAGTACTTC
TRBJ1-2 | NA | TRBV21-1 | NA | CASSKGGGALTCGYTF | TGTGCCAGCAGCAAAGGCGGAGGGGCCCTTACCTGTGGCTACACCTTC
TRBJ2-5 | NA | TRBV6-1 | NA | CASSEALRRTQETQYF | TGTGCCAGCAGTGAAGCGCTTCGGAGAACACAAGAGACCCAGTACTTC
TRBJ2-7 | NA | TRBV18 | NA | CASSPGSSRLGEQYF | TGTGCCAGCTCACCGGGGAGTTCGCGGCTAGGCGAGCAGTACTTC
TRBJ2-7 | NA | TRBV9 | NA | CASSILGDKDGEQYF | TGTGCCAGCAGCATCCTTGGGGACAAGGACGGCGAGCAGTACTTC
TRBJ1-2 | TRBD1 | TRBV7-3 | few | CASSRTGTGNYGYTF | TGTGCCAGCAGCCGCACCGGGACAGGGAACTATGGCTACACCTTC
TRBJ1-5 | TRBD1 | TRBV3-1/TRBV3-2 | NA | CASSLTGTGSQPQHF | TGTGCCAGCAGCCTGACCGGGACAGGGTCACAGCCCCAGCATTTT
TRBJ2-5 | NA | TRBV4-3 | NA | CASSQDLRGLGETQYF | TGCGCCAGCAGCCAAGATCTAAGGGGTCTTGGAGAGACCCAGTACTTC
TRBJ2-5 | TRBD2 | TRBV5-1 | NA | CASSLAGTTIQETQYF | TGCGCCAGCAGCTTGGCCGGGACTACCATTCAAGAGACCCAGTACTTC
TRBJ2-5 | TRBD2 | TRBV7-9 | NA | CASTPGLAGGRTQYF | TGTGCCAGCACCCCGGGACTAGCGGGGGGGAGGACCCAGTACTTC
TRBJ2-5 | NA | TRBV5-1 | once | CASTLGGTLQETQYF | TGCGCCAGTACCCTGGGCGGGACTCTCCAAGAGACCCAGTACTTC
TRBJ1-1 | NA | TRBV19 | NA | CASTPEFNTEAFF | TGTGCCAGTACCCCAGAATTTAACACTGAAGCTTTCTTT
TRBJ1-3 | NA | TRBV7-8 | NA | CASTAGTSGNTIYF | TGTGCCAGCACCGCAGGGACTTCTGGAAACACCATATATTTT
TRBJ1-2 | NA | TRBV10-3 | NA | CAISEKGMDGYTF | TGTGCCATCAGTGAAAAGGGGATGGACGGCTACACCTTC